Sequencing of this T cell receptor beta chain was carried out in a study of blood T cell repertoires in COVID-19. The Seattle patients joined while their infection was active and were tracked longitudinally afterward. TCRdb's table, derived via immunoSEQ multiplex PCR, lists solely in-frame clones and lacks some. The sample shows 330,000 or so clones, about nine tenths of them seen only once. The CDR3 is 12 amino acids. The V and J ends lost 6 bases and 3 bases respectively, with 9 bases between them. This chain connects TRBV12-3 or TRBV12-4 to TRBJ2-7; no firm D call. This TCR came from a woman aged 60-75 years with COVID-19, enrolled during active disease. Sequencing used peripheral blood. The CDR3: CASSNDIYEQYF. The CDR3 DNA reads as TGTGCCAGCAGCAACGACATCTACGAGCAGTACTTC.